The clone carrying this TCR beta chain was found a few times. Method: immunoSEQ multiplex PCR; TCRdb's copy keeps in-frame clones and lacks some. This sample has tens of thousands of clones, with approximately 80% found just once. Germline V gene data show CDR1 as WSHSY and CDR2 as SAAADI. V was clipped by 3 bases and J by 0 bases, with 6 bases between them. This CDR3 region has 14 residues. This sample was included in a study of radiation and T cells in renal cell carcinoma. Regarding time point: baseline pretreatment blood. As for treatment: 15 Gy SBRT to primary tumor, nephrectomy 4 weeks later. This receptor was identified in a man between 60 and 75 years old with renal cell carcinoma. The specimen was blood, collected from a patient whose treatment included radiotherapy and nephrectomy. The chain uses TRBV10-2 and TRBJ1-5, with D unclear. Written as DNA, the CDR3 is TGCGCCAGCAGTGACACAGTTAGCAATCAGCCCCAGCATTTT. Amino acid sequence: CASSDTVSNQPQHF.